A selection of T cell receptor beta chains follows, all from one sample in a study of cytomegalovirus exposure and HLA in healthy donors. The assay was immunoSEQ multiplex PCR, and TCRdb's table has in-frame clones only and misses some. This table holds more than 140,000 clones, roughly 86% found once. What was sequenced was PBMCs. The receptors here all came from a man in his late teens or twenties in good health and CMV-seropositive. The conserved cysteine and the conserved F or W are not part of the CDR3 here.

TRBV4-1	TRBJ2-7	ASSQPGQGVYEQY
TRBV6-5	TRBJ1-1	ASSPEGYTEAF
TRBV2	TRBJ2-5	ASSEGGLAGAHETQY
TRBV7-2	TRBJ2-1	ASSLQVAYNEQF
TRBV27	TRBJ2-7	ASSLRGLQAYEQY
TRBV4-1	TRBJ1-2	ASSQPRDREKGYT
TRBV5-6	TRBJ2-7	ASSSGAGVGYEQY
TRBV9	TRBJ1-1	ASSVRGQGPDTEAF
TRBV5-1	TRBJ1-4	ASSSTGVNEKLF
TRBV10-2	TRBJ2-7	ASSDPYEQY
TRBV7-9	TRBJ2-7	ASRGTGQGYEQY
TRBV5-6	TRBJ2-1	ASSIKSRGQEQF
TRBV15	TRBJ2-1	ATSREHMESGNEQF
TRBV11-2	TRBJ2-7	ASSSGLAVEYEQY
TRBV9	TRBJ2-3	ASSAGGPPSETQY
TRBV9	TRBJ2-1	ASSVELAGIGEQF
TRBV30	TRBJ2-1	AWYTLLAGGAYYNEQF
TRBV21-1	TRBJ2-2	ASSKESAGGGELF
TRBV25-1	TRBJ2-7	ASSWTSGNEQY
TRBV9	TRBJ2-7	ASSAGSGSYEQY
TRBV6-5	TRBJ2-2	ASRRDRGGTGELF
TRBV2	TRBJ2-7	ASLRRQTVEQY
TRBV19	TRBJ1-2	ASSDGVSYGYT
TRBV9	TRBJ2-5	ASSPKEREGETQY
TRBV6-6	TRBJ2-1	ASRWEVSSYNEQF
TRBV5-8	TRBJ2-7	ASSPGLAGGSYEQY
TRBV14	TRBJ2-7	ASQDRESHEQY
TRBV7-9	TRBJ1-1	ASSGAADMNTEAF
TRBV5-1	TRBJ2-7	ASSSLFDRDLFHEQY
TRBV28	TRBJ2-5	ASSPSLTSGDQETQY
TRBV6-1	TRBJ2-1	ASSEGLSHNEQF
TRBV27	TRBJ2-1	ASSLSLENEQF
TRBV9	TRBJ2-3	ASSVAFPGGGTDTQY
TRBV5-1	TRBJ2-6	ASGVGGLAGANVLT
TRBV5-1	TRBJ2-2	ASSLALAPGELF
TRBV15	TRBJ2-3	ATSRVGTATDTQY
TRBV19	TRBJ2-4	ASSIDRAGGPNAKNIQY
TRBV10-3	TRBJ2-1	ATGLVPTHSNHEQF
TRBV5-1	TRBJ2-7	ASSGESGRAGEQY
TRBV28	TRBJ2-7	ASSSRDTDYEQY
TRBV20-1	TRBJ2-1	SALIVVEQF
TRBV27	TRBJ1-3	ASSVQGAAGNTIY
TRBV28	TRBJ2-5	ASSFEGWRQETQY
TRBV7-8	TRBJ2-1	ASSLGLAGVGKNEQF
TRBV28	TRBJ2-3	ASSFLSGPPGDTQY
TRBV29-1	TRBJ1-1	SVEGRVRTEAF
TRBV6-1	TRBJ1-4	ASSEGSTHGELF
TRBV4-1	TRBJ2-7	ASSLLAVSEQY
TRBV4-1	TRBJ2-7	ASSQDFTWDSIYEQY
TRBV5-1	TRBJ2-3	ASSLGLAGRADTQY
TRBV7-9	TRBJ2-7	ASSRPGGYEQY
TRBV5-1	TRBJ2-2	ASSSTALAGELF
TRBV9	TRBJ1-4	ASSATLPTGLGEKLF